A selection of T cell receptor beta chains follows, all from one sample in a study of blood T cell repertoires in COVID-19. The assay was immunoSEQ multiplex PCR, and TCRdb's table has in-frame clones only and misses some. The profile covers about 350,000 clones, with 90% to 95% appearing a single time and 2.5% to 4% taken by the ten largest. Specimen: peripheral blood. The receptors derive from a woman aged 18-29 years who had recovered from COVID-19. Each CDR3 is given with its conserved first and last residue. D genes are given only for firm matches. Size is stated for part of the rows, as once, few or many counts, or as a class when the clone is expanded.

clone size	D gene	V gene	J gene	CDR3 DNA	CDR3 protein
once	TRBD2	TRBV6-5	TRBJ2-1	TGTGCCAGCAGTCGACTAGCGGGAGGGCCAGGGCAGTTCTTC	CASSRLAGGPGQFF
.	.	TRBV11-2	TRBJ2-1	TGTGCCAGCAGCTTACAGGGTGTGGAGTCCTACAATGAGCAGTTCTTC	CASSLQGVESYNEQFF
.	.	TRBV18	TRBJ2-6	TGTGCCAGCGACGTTCGGAGTGGGGCCAACGTCCTGACTTTC	CASDVRSGANVLTF
.	TRBD1	TRBV5-1	TRBJ1-1	TGCGCCAGCAACTACCGGGACAGCTACACTGAAGCTTTCTTT	CASNYRDSYTEAFF
.	.	TRBV7-2	TRBJ1-1	TGTGCCAGCAGCTTAGCGGGGGGATTTGGTGGCCCCAGGGTGGAAGCTTTCTTT	CASSLAGGFGGPRVEAFF
.	.	TRBV5-4	TRBJ1-3	TGTGCCAGCAGCTTGGTGTCCGGAGTTCCGTCTGGAAACACCATATATTTT	CASSLVSGVPSGNTIYF
.	.	TRBV12-3/TRBV12-4	TRBJ2-1	TGTGCCAGCGGAATGGGGGCGCCGAATGAGCAGTTCTTC	CASGMGAPNEQFF
.	.	TRBV5-1	TRBJ1-2	TGCGCCAGCAGTTCGGAGAACTATGGCTACACCTTC	CASSSENYGYTF
.	.	TRBV21-1	TRBJ1-5	TGTGCCAGCAGCAAAGGGAAGGGGTTCACCAATCAGCCCCAGCATTTT	CASSKGKGFTNQPQHF
.	.	TRBV4-3	TRBJ2-1	TGCGCCAGCAGCTTAACAGGGATTGAGCAGTTCTTC	CASSLTGIEQFF
.	TRBD1	TRBV5-1	TRBJ1-1	TGCGCCAGCAGTACAAGACAGGGGGCGACGGAAGCTTTCTTT	CASSTRQGATEAFF
.	.	TRBV6-5	TRBJ2-5	TGTGCCAGCACCCGACTCCCCACCCAAGAGACCCAGTACTTC	CASTRLPTQETQYF